This TCR beta chain stems from a study of persistence of HIV-infected CD4 T cells. On this clone: Antigen unknown. Other DNA variants within this sample encode the same CDR3.

This nonspecific control used anti-CD3/anti-CD28 bead stimulation of CD4+ T cells. Sorting selected CD4+ T cells upregulating both CD40 ligand and CD69. The germline V gene encodes CDR1 SNHLY and CDR2 FYNNEI. The V and J ends lost 0 bases and 2 bases respectively, with 2 bases between them. The CDR3 covers 13 residues. The immunoSEQ assay was version 4, run in survey mode. Only in-frame clones appear in the TCRdb table, and some are missing; sequencing was by immunoSEQ multiplex PCR. This table has under 55,000 clones, around 90% appearing once. The chain links TRBV2 to TRBJ1-5, with unresolved D. The sequencing used CD4+ T cells sorted from PBMCs after roughly 18-hour stimulation, collected from a patient who received antiretroviral therapy. The clonotype comes from an adult woman with HIV who was CMV-seropositive. The CDR3 reads CASSEAGNQPQHF. In DNA, the CDR3 is TGTGCCAGCAGTGAAGCGGGCAATCAGCCCCAGCATTTT.